One sample yielded the 23 T cell receptor beta chains listed below, sequenced in a study of blood T cell repertoires in COVID-19. The data were produced by immunoSEQ multiplex PCR, yet TCRdb's version contains in-frame clones alone and is incomplete. The sample records 250,000 or so clones, almost 85% being singletons. The sequenced sample was peripheral blood. These receptors originate from a woman over 75 with acute or convalescent COVID-19.

The chain uses TRBV7-2 and TRBJ1-2, with 10 bases identical to TRBD1. The CDR3 has 14 residues. CDR1 and CDR2 from the germline V gene are SGHTA and FQGNSA. The ends lost 5 bases at V and 7 bases at J; junction bases unmatched: 7. CDR3 sequence (DNA): TGTGCCAGCAGCACGGACAGGGGGGGCGTTGGCTACACCTTC. Protein sequence: CASSTDRGGVGYTF.

This clone occurred once. The V gene is TRBV4-2, the J gene TRBJ2-7; 8 nucleotides match TRBD1. This CDR3 has 17 amino acids. V was clipped by 0 bases and J by 4 bases; unmatched bases: 11. CDR1 is LGHNA, CDR2 YNFKEQ, per germline. CDR3 DNA sequence: TGTGCCAGCAGCCAAGAGCCGCCGCCAGGGGGCGGTTACGAGCAGTACTTC. Translating gives CASSQEPPPGGGYEQYF.

The CDR3 DNA follows: TGTGCCAGCAGAATACAGGGGCTCTATAATTCACCCCTCCACTTT. Encoded protein: CASRIQGLYNSPLHF. The V and J genes are TRBV27 and TRBJ1-6, with 7 bases lining up with TRBD1. J was trimmed by 3 bases and V by 6 bases; bases with no gene match: 5. CDR1 is MNHEY and CDR2 is SMNVEV in the germline V gene (reference sequence). This CDR3 region has 15 residues.

The CDR3 protein is CAINTDRGMNTEAFF. DNA of the CDR3: TGTGCCATCAACACTGACAGGGGTATGAACACTGAAGCTTTCTTT. This chain uses TRBV10-3 with TRBJ1-1, with 8 bases fitting TRBD1. With V trimmed by 7 bases and J by 0 bases, 7 bases remained unmatched. Per germline, CDR1 ENHRY and CDR2 SYGVKD. The CDR3 runs 15 residues.

The rearrangement joins TRBV28 to TRBJ2-1; 12 bases line up with TRBD2. Unmatched junction bases numbered 4, after V lost 4 bases and J lost 6 bases. The CDR3 runs to 15 residues. Germline V gene data show CDR1 as MDHEN and CDR2 as SYDVKM. CDR3 residues: CASSSGLAGPNEQFF. The CDR3 DNA reads TGTGCCAGCAGTTCGGGACTAGCGGGCCCCAATGAGCAGTTCTTC.

The V call is TRBV28, the J call TRBJ1-5, with 12 positions matching TRBD1. The V gene's germline CDR1 is MDHEN and CDR2 SYDVKM. V lost 8 bases to trimming and J lost 2 bases; unmatched junction nucleotides: 10. This CDR3 spans 17 amino acids. CDR3 nucleotides: TGTGCCAGCGGAGTCCAGGGACAGGGGGCCCGCAATCAGCCCCAGCATTTT. Its translation: CASGVQGQGARNQPQHF.

The chain combines TRBV3-1 (or the pseudogene TRBV3-2) with TRBJ1-3; no definite D call. Deletions cut 1 base from V and 4 bases from J, with 8 bases between. Germline values: CDR1 LGHDT, CDR2 YNNKEL (reference sequence). This CDR3 has 14 amino acids. The DNA of the CDR3 is TGTGCCAGCAGCCAAGGCGGCTCAGGAAACACCATATATTTT. Residues: CASSQGGSGNTIYF.

This clone has just a few counts. The chain combines TRBV6-4 with TRBJ2-1, with TRBD2 matching 7 bases. This CDR3 contains 15 residues. With V trimmed by 2 bases and J by 8 bases, 9 bases remained unmatched. Germline CDR1 MRHNA, CDR2 SNTAGT. The CDR3 spells CASSDGSGGGDEQFF. The CDR3 DNA reads as TGTGCCAGCAGTGACGGGTCGGGGGGAGGCGATGAGCAGTTCTTC.

J is TRBJ2-5 and V is TRBV5-4; D perhaps matches TRBD1 (6 bases). Between the trimmed V and J ends, which lost 2 bases and 0 bases, there was a span of 8 bases. Per the germline V gene, CDR1 is SGHNT and CDR2 is YYREEE (reference sequence). This CDR3 is 14 amino acids long. The CDR3: CASSLGQNQETQYF. In DNA, the CDR3 is TGTGCCAGCAGCTTAGGACAGAACCAAGAGACCCAGTACTTC. Full variable domain (missing parts from reference TRBV5-4 and TRBJ2-5): ETGVTQSPTHLIKTRGQQVTLRCSSQSGHNTVSWYQQALGQGPQFIFQYYREEENGRGNFPPRFSGLQFPNYSSELNVNALELDDSALYLCASSLGQNQETQYFGPGTRLLVL.

The chain links TRBV12-2 to TRBJ2-4; TRBD2, as called in the table, went unchecked against the DNA. TRBV12-2 is a pseudogene locus. The CDR3 length is 17 residues. CDR3 sequence: CASRLEPGLCNKNIQYF. CDR3 in DNA: TGTGCAAGTCGCTTAGAGCCGGGTCTGTGCAACAAAAACATTCAGTACTTC.

The table lists this clone with a few counts. The V gene is TRBV7-9, the J gene TRBJ2-3; D is undetermined. V dropped 0 bases and J dropped 1 base, with 8 bases sitting between them. The CDR3 contains 15 residues. The germline gives CDR1 SEHNR, CDR2 FQNEAQ (reference sequence). CDR3 loop: CASSLALGGTDTQYF. CDR3 DNA sequence: TGTGCCAGCAGCTTAGCGCTAGGTGGCACAGATACGCAGTATTTT.

This clone has at least ten counts. The J gene is TRBJ1-2, the V gene TRBV14; a possible D gene is TRBD1 (6 bases). The CDR3 is 13 residues long. In germline, CDR1 is SGHDN, CDR2 FVKESK. Between the trimmed V and J ends, which lost 1 base and 8 bases, there was a span of 11 bases. Here the CDR3 reads CASSQVQGRGYTF. The CDR3 DNA reads as TGTGCCAGCAGCCAAGTACAGGGCAGAGGCTACACCTTC.

Only one count was recorded for this clone. This chain joins TRBV23-1 and TRBJ1-4; 9 bases line up with TRBD1. TRBV23-1 is identified as an open reading frame with a role that is uncertain. The J segment lost 8 bases and the V segment lost 3 bases, leaving 13 bases of the junction unmatched. This CDR3 is built from 17 residues. In DNA, the CDR3 is TGCGCCAGCAGTCACTCCCTAACCGGGACAGGGAACGAAAAACTGTTTTTT. Protein product: CASSHSLTGTGNEKLFF.

V usage is TRBV5-1 and J usage is TRBJ1-5; TRBD1 might be the D (6 bases). CDR1 is SGHRS and CDR2 is YFSETQ in the germline V gene. This CDR3 is built from 15 residues. Trimming cost V 7 bases and J 0 bases, with 14 bases left between them. DNA of the CDR3: TGCGCCAGCTCGAAAGGGGACAATAGCAATCAGCCCCAGCATTTT. It codes for CASSKGDNSNQPQHF.

CDR3 region: CASSLGSWGRPNEKLFF. CDR3 DNA: TGTGCCAGCAGCTTGGGTTCTTGGGGGCGTCCTAATGAAAAACTGTTTTTT. The rearrangement joins TRBV5-4 to TRBJ1-4, with a tentative D call TRBD1 (6 bases). Deletions cut 0 bases from V and 3 bases from J, with 15 bases between. This CDR3 has 17 residues. Germline V lookup: CDR1 SGHNT, CDR2 YYREEE (reference sequence).

The chain combines TRBV6-5 with TRBJ1-1; a weak D match, TRBD1 (6 bases). V was cut by 0 bases and J by 5 bases, with 13 bases left in between. This CDR3 spans 15 amino acids. Germline CDR1 MNHEY, CDR2 SVGAGI. CDR3 nucleotide sequence: TGTGCCAGCAGTTACTCTCCAGGGGTGGATACTGAAGCTTTCTTT. Amino acid sequence: CASSYSPGVDTEAFF.

This chain uses TRBV29-1 with TRBJ1-2; TRBD1 is a possible D gene (6 bases). The CDR3 is 11 residues long. Germline CDR1 SQVTM, CDR2 ANQGSEA. V dropped 4 bases and J dropped 6 bases, with 9 bases sitting between them. The CDR3 DNA reads as TGCAGCGTTGCTCAGGGGAATGGCTACACCTTC. Translation: CSVAQGNGYTF. Filled out from reference TRBV29-1 and TRBJ1-2, the complete variable domain reads SAVISQKPSRDICQRGTSLTIQCQVDSQVTMMFWYRQQPGQSLTLIATANQGSEATYESGFVIDKFPISRPNLTFSTLTVSNMSPEDSSIYLCSVAQGNGYTFGSGTRLTVV.

The chain combines TRBV9 with TRBJ1-1; D is possibly TRBD1 (6 bases). With 4 bases removed from V and 4 bases from J, the gap between germline ends came to 20 bases. The CDR3 covers 16 residues. Germline V gene data show CDR1 as SGDLS and CDR2 as YYNGEE. DNA for the CDR3: TGTGCCAGCAGCACTACAGGGTTTGGAGGTAGCACTGAAGCTTTCTTT. This sequence encodes CASSTTGFGGSTEAFF.

This rearrangement joins TRBV5-6 to TRBJ1-3; TRBD1 is a possible D gene (5 bases). The V end lost 4 bases, the J end lost 3 bases, and 14 bases lay between the germline ends. CDR3 length: 15 residues. From germline, CDR1 is SGHDT and CDR2 YYEEEE. As DNA, the CDR3 is TGTGCCAGCAGCCCTCAGCCAGGGTATGGAAACACCATATATTTT. Translation gives CASSPQPGYGNTIYF.

The chain combines TRBV7-8 with TRBJ1-3; 10 nucleotides agree with TRBD1. V was clipped by 5 bases and J by 4 bases; unmatched bases: 11. CDR1 and CDR2 from the germline V gene are SGHVS and FQNEAQ. This CDR3 spans 17 amino acids. This CDR3 is CASSAQTRTGGGNTIYF. The CDR3 DNA sequence: TGTGCCAGCAGCGCCCAAACCCGGACAGGGGGAGGAAACACCATATATTTT.

This chain links TRBV28 with TRBJ2-7; a weak D match, TRBD1 (6 bases). Trimming took off 6 bases at V and 0 bases at J, with 15 bases between the two ends. CDR3 size: 15 residues. Germline V lookup: CDR1 MDHEN, CDR2 SYDVKM. CDR3 bases: TGTGCCAGCAGGCCACAGGGATGGAGCTCCTACGAGCAGTACTTC. Protein: CASRPQGWSSYEQYF.

The chain is built from TRBV7-3 and TRBJ2-1; D unresolved. This CDR3 has 16 residues. Between the trimmed V and J ends, which lost 5 bases and 0 bases, there was a span of 14 bases. Germline V gene lookup returns CDR1 SGHTA and CDR2 FQGTGA. CDR3 sequence: CASSTTNRNSYNEQFF. The CDR3 DNA reads TGTGCCAGCAGCACAACCAACAGAAACTCCTACAATGAGCAGTTCTTC.

The gene calls are TRBV27 and TRBJ2-2; D is unresolved. Looked up from germline, CDR1 is MNHEY and CDR2 is SMNVEV (reference sequence). V was pared by 5 bases and J by 4 bases, with 14 bases between. This CDR3 region has 15 residues. The chain's CDR3 is CASSQRTSGTGELFF. The DNA for the CDR3 is TGTGCCAGCAGTCAGCGAACTTCGGGCACCGGGGAGCTGTTTTTT.